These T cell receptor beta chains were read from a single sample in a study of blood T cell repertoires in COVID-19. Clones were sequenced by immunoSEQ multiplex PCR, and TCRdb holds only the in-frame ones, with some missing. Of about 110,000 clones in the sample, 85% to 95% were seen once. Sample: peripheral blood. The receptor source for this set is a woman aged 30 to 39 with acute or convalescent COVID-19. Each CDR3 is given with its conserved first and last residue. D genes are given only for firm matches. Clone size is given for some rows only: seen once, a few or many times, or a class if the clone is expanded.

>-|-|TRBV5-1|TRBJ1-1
TGCGCCAGCAGCCCGGTGCAGGACACTGAAGCTTTCTTT
CASSPVQDTEAFF
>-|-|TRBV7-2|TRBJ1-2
TGTGCCAGCAGCTACCCACAGGGTAGCTATGGCTACACCTTC
CASSYPQGSYGYTF
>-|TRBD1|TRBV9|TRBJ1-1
TGTGCCAGCAGTTTTACCGGGACAGAGGGAGCCGAAGCTTTCTTT
CASSFTGTEGAEAFF
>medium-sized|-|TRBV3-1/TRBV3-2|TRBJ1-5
TGTGCCAGCAGCCAACGCGGTCAGCCCCAGCATTTT
CASSQRGQPQHF
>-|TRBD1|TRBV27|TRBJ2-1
TGTGCCAGCAGTTTGAGGTATAGGACAGGTGGATACAATGAGCAGTTCTTC
CASSLRYRTGGYNEQFF
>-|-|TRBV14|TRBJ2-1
TGTGCCAGCAGCTTGGCTGGTGAGCAGTTCTTC
CASSLAGEQFF
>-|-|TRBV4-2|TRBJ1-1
TGTGCCAGCAGCCAAGATGTGCAGGAGAACACTGAAGCTTTCTTT
CASSQDVQENTEAFF
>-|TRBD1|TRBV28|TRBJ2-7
TGTGCCAGCAGCGGGACAGGAAGCTCCTACGAGCAGTACTTC
CASSGTGSSYEQYF
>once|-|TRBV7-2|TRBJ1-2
TGTGCCAGCAGTCCTCTCGTAGAGTACTATGGCTACACCTTC
CASSPLVEYYGYTF
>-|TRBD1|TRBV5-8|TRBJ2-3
TGTGCCAGCAGCTTGGGTCTGCCAGGGGGACGCACAGATACGCAGTATTTT
CASSLGLPGGRTDTQYF
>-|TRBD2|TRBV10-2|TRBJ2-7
TGCGCCAGCAGTGAGCCCATAGCGGGAGCGGGTGTTTATAACTACGAGCAGTACTTC
CASSEPIAGAGVYNYEQYF
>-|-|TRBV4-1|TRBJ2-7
TGCGCCAGCAGCCACACAGGGAGTTACGACGAGCAGTACTTC
CASSHTGSYDEQYF
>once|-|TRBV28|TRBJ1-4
TGTGCCAGCAACAGAGTTAATGAAAAACTGTTTTTT
CASNRVNEKLFF
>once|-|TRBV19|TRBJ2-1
TGTGCCAGTAGTATAGATTATAACAATGAGCAGTTCTTC
CASSIDYNNEQFF
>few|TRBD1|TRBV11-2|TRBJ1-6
TGTGCCAGCAGCTCCAGACCGGAACAGGGGGTAGGGAATTCACCCCTCCACTTT
CASSSRPEQGVGNSPLHF
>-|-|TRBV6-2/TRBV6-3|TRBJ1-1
TGTGCCAGCAGTTACCTCTTGAACACTGAAGCTTTCTTT
CASSYLLNTEAFF
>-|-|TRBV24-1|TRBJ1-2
TGTGCCACCAGTAGCCAGGGCTTTGATGGCTACACCTTC
CATSSQGFDGYTF
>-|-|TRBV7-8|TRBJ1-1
TGTGCCAGCAGCTCGGATCGACAGGTCGGAAACACTGAAGCTTTCTTT
CASSSDRQVGNTEAFF
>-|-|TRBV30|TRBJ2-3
TGTGCCTGGAGTGTAACCCGGTTCACAGATACGCAGTATTTT
CAWSVTRFTDTQYF
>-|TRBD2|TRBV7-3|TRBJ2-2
TGTGCCAGCTGTTCGGGACTAGATGACACCGGGGAGCTGTTTTTT
CASCSGLDDTGELFF
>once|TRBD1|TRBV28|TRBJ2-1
TGTGCCAGCAGTCCCGGGACAGGGATCAATGAGCAGTTCTTC
CASSPGTGINEQFF
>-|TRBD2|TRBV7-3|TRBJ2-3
TGTGCCAGCAGCTTGGGACTAGCGGGAGGAATAGATACGCAGTATTTT
CASSLGLAGGIDTQYF
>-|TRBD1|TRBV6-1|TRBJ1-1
TGTGCCAGCAGTGAACAGGGGGCGAACACTGAAGCTTTCTTT
CASSEQGANTEAFF
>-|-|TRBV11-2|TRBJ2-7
TGTGCCAGCAGCTTAGTACTAGCTCGGGAGCAGTACTTC
CASSLVLAREQYF
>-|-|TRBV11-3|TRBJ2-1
TGTGCCAGCAGCCCTAGGGGATACAATGAGCAGTTCTTC
CASSPRGYNEQFF
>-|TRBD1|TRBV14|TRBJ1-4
TGTGCCAGCAGCCAGATCGGGACAGGGGATGAAAAACTGTTTTTT
CASSQIGTGDEKLFF
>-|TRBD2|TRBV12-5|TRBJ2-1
TGTGCTAGTGGTCCGACTAGCGGGAGGGCCGGCAATGAGCAGTTCTTC
CASGPTSGRAGNEQFF
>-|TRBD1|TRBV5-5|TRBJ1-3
TGTGCCAGCAGCCGAACACAGGGGGCTGGTCTTGGAAACACCATATATTTT
CASSRTQGAGLGNTIYF
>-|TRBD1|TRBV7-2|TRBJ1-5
TGTGCCAGCAGCTCCGGAGACAGGGTAGGTCAGCCCCAGCATTTT
CASSSGDRVGQPQHF
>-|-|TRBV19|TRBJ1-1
TGTGCCACCCAAGTCGACTACAACACTGAAGCTTTCTTT
CATQVDYNTEAFF
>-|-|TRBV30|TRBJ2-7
TGTGCCTGGAAGTTCGTTGGCCGCGAGCAGTACTTC
CAWKFVGREQYF
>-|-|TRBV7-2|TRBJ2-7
TGTGCCAGCAGCTTAGAGGGGGGGGCTCGGGAGCAGTACTTC
CASSLEGGAREQYF
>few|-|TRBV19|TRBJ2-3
TGTGCCAGTAGTATCTTTCCAGGGGACGGGGATACGCAGTATTTT
CASSIFPGDGDTQYF
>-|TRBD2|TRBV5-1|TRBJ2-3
TGCGCCAGCAGCTTGGCAGCGGTGGGGGGGAGGACAGATACGCAGTATTTT
CASSLAAVGGRTDTQYF
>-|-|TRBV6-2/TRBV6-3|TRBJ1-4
TGTGCCAGCAGTTACGCGGGGTGGCGTGAAAAACTGTTTTTT
CASSYAGWREKLFF